This entry lists 15 T cell receptor beta chains sequenced from one sample in a study of blood T cell repertoires in COVID-19. This table comes from immunoSEQ multiplex PCR, and its TCRdb copy is limited to in-frame clones, with some not included. Among about 190,000 clones, around nine tenths were seen once, and the ten largest hold approximately 21%. The sequenced material came from peripheral blood. The receptor set was obtained from a man aged 55-75 years with active or convalescent COVID-19.

This clone was counted a few times. This chain links TRBV6-1 with TRBJ2-2; D may be TRBD2 (5 bases). V was trimmed by 1 base and J by 13 bases, leaving 25 bases between them. The CDR3 length is 17 residues. The germline CDR1 and CDR2 sequences are MNHNS and SASEGT. CDR3 residues: CASSEDPGKGIKGRLFF. The CDR3 region has the DNA TGTGCCAGCAGTGAAGACCCGGGGAAAGGGATCAAGGGTCGGCTGTTTTTT.

This chain uses TRBV9 with TRBJ2-1; 13 positions match TRBD2. Germline V gene sequence: CDR1 SGDLS, CDR2 YYNGEE. The CDR3 length is 20 residues. V trimming: 4 bases; J trimming: 7 bases; junction bases outside the gene matches: 20. The CDR3 DNA sequence: TGTGCCAGCAGCTCCAGTAGGGGACTAGCGGGGTATCGAGGTAAGAATGAGCAGTTCTTC. Translated, it gives CASSSSRGLAGYRGKNEQFF. The whole variable domain, filled in from reference TRBV9 and TRBJ2-1, reads DSGVTQTPKHLITATGQRVTLRCSPRSGDLSVYWYQQSLDQGLQFLIQYYNGEERAKGNILERFSAQQFPDLHSELNLSSLELGDSALYFCASSSSRGLAGYRGKNEQFFGPGTRLTVL.

The chain has TRBV10-3 and TRBJ1-1; TRBD1 is a possible D gene (5 bases). With 5 bases removed from V and 4 bases from J, the gap between germline ends came to 11 bases. From germline, CDR1 is ENHRY and CDR2 SYGVKD. CDR3 length equals 13 residues. The CDR3 sequence: CAISTRDGTEAFF. The CDR3 region has the DNA TGTGCCATCAGTACCAGGGATGGCACTGAAGCTTTCTTT.

V is TRBV6-7 and J is TRBJ1-6; TRBD1 matches 7 bases. TRBV6-7 is designated an ORF whose function remains uncertain. This CDR3 comprises 15 residues. V shed 6 bases and J 6 bases; nucleotides not matched to a gene: 8. CDR3 DNA sequence: TGTGCCAGCAGATTCCAGGGGGGTGGTAATTCACCCCTCCACTTT. Encoded protein: CASRFQGGGNSPLHF.

This clone was detected a few times. The chain links TRBV3-1 (or the pseudogene TRBV3-2) to TRBJ2-5, with 11 positions matching TRBD2. V lost 2 bases to trimming and J lost 5 bases; unmatched junction nucleotides: 7. The CDR3 length is 16 residues. Germline V CDR1 and CDR2: LGHDT, YNNKEL (reference sequence). CDR3 amino acids: CASSQRTSGRGETQYF. DNA of the CDR3: TGTGCCAGCAGCCAAAGGACTAGCGGGCGTGGGGAGACCCAGTACTTC.

The chain uses TRBV12-3 or TRBV12-4 and TRBJ1-2; D call uncertain. There are 13 residues in the CDR3. V shed 4 bases and J shed 5 bases, with 11 bases lying between them. CDR3 in DNA: TGTGCCAGCAGTTCCAGGCGGGCGTATGGCTACACCTTC. Protein product: CASSSRRAYGYTF.

The chain uses TRBV19 and TRBJ1-1; D remains ambiguous. CDR1 is LNHDA, CDR2 SQIVND, per germline (reference sequence). The V and J ends lost 4 bases and 5 bases respectively, with 17 bases between them. The CDR3 contains 15 residues. CDR3 sequence (DNA): TGTGCCAGTAGTACGCATTATTCCCCGGGGACTGAAGCTTTCTTT. Protein: CASSTHYSPGTEAFF.

The chain joins TRBV5-1 to TRBJ2-3; tentative D call: TRBD2 (5 bases). Per germline, CDR1 SGHRS and CDR2 YFSETQ. The CDR3 covers 15 residues. V was pared by 0 bases and J by 6 bases, with 14 bases between. The DNA for the CDR3 is TGCGCCAGCAGCTTGGGACTACAGCTTTCGGATACGCAGTATTTT. This gives the protein CASSLGLQLSDTQYF.

This chain links TRBV19 with TRBJ1-1; unclear D gene. This CDR3 is 15 amino acids long. The V gene's germline CDR1 is LNHDA and CDR2 SQIVND (reference sequence). V lost 3 bases to trimming and J lost 6 bases, with 17 bases between them. The chain's CDR3 is CASSIPSLILAEAFF. CDR3 nucleotide sequence: TGTGCCAGTAGTATCCCCTCCCTCATCTTAGCTGAAGCTTTCTTT.

The genes are TRBV4-2 and TRBJ2-2, with 9 positions matching TRBD2. The V segment lost 0 bases and the J segment 4 bases; nucleotides outside the gene matches: 6. The CDR3 spans 17 residues. Germline CDR1 is LGHNA and CDR2 is YNFKEQ. The CDR3 spells CASSQDGLAGSTGELFF. The CDR3 DNA sequence: TGTGCCAGCAGCCAAGATGGTCTAGCGGGGAGCACCGGGGAGCTGTTTTTT.

V gene TRBV5-6 combines with J gene TRBJ2-7; maybe TRBD2 (5 bases). There are 16 residues in the CDR3. Germline V gene sequence: CDR1 SGHDT, CDR2 YYEEEE. Trimming left V 6 bases short and J 7 bases short, with 26 bases between. CDR3 loop: CASTRWGWGSRGEQYF. As DNA, the CDR3 is TGTGCCAGCACCCGGTGGGGATGGGGATCCCGGGGTGAGCAGTACTTC.

This sequence joins TRBV19 and TRBJ2-5, with a weak D call TRBD1 (5 bases). From germline, CDR1 is LNHDA and CDR2 SQIVND (reference sequence). The CDR3 loop spans 13 amino acids. Trimming pared 5 bases from V and 7 bases from J, leaving 14 bases between. CDR3 region: CASSSTGRGTQYF. In nucleotides, the CDR3 is TGTGCCAGTAGTTCTACAGGTCGAGGGACCCAGTACTTC.

V is TRBV18 and J is TRBJ2-7; TRBD2 matches at 7 bases. Germline V CDR1 and CDR2: KGHSH, LQKENI. The CDR3 sequence is 15 residues long. Trimming at V came to 3 bases and at J to 3 bases, leaving 8 bases not matched to a gene. CDR3 sequence reads: CASSPQGGGGYEQYF. The CDR3, as DNA: TGTGCCAGCTCACCTCAAGGCGGGGGAGGCTACGAGCAGTACTTC.

The chain employs TRBV6-5 and TRBJ1-6, with TRBD1 matching 8 bases. CDR3 size: 15 residues. V was pared by 5 bases and J by 10 bases, with 10 bases of the junction left unmatched. The germline V gene has CDR1 MNHEY and CDR2 SVGAGI. CDR3 protein: CASSPRTGSESPLHF. CDR3 DNA sequence: TGTGCCAGCAGTCCTCGGACAGGGAGCGAATCACCCCTCCACTTT.

The chain joins TRBV2 to TRBJ1-4; 7 bases map to TRBD1. V was pared by 6 bases and J by 8 bases, with 3 bases of the junction left unmatched. Germline assignment: CDR1 SNHLY and CDR2 FYNNEI. The CDR3 has 12 residues. The CDR3, as DNA: TGTGCCAGCAGCAACAGGGGAGAAAAACTGTTTTTT. It specifies CASSNRGEKLFF.